Below, 6 T cell receptor beta chains from the same sample are listed, as sequenced in a study of CD8+CD57+ T cells in acquired aplastic anemia. Both TCR beta VDJ combination and CDR3 sequence profiling were carried out. Genomic DNA was the template for this profiling. Each CDR3 protein is one row after TCRdb ran MiXCR on the reads. This repertoire shows about 160,000 distinct CDR3 sequences, 70% to 80% found once; its top ten account for about 50%. All sequencing subjects had displayed CD8+CD57+ cell expansion on flow cytometry. Sequencing input: sorted CD4+, CD8+, or CD8+CD57+ T cells (not recorded which) from PBMCs. Receptors originate from a human donor with aplastic anemia.

V gene TRBV15 combines with J gene TRBJ1-2; tentatively, D is TRBD1 (5 bases). The germline CDR1 and CDR2 sequences are LNHNV and YYDKDF (reference sequence). This CDR3 region has 13 residues. V lost 6 bases and J lost 8, with 16 bases in between. Written as DNA, the CDR3 is TGTGCCACCAGTACCCGGGGGACCCGCGGCTACACCTTC. This gives the protein CATSTRGTRGYTF.

The V gene is TRBV12-3 or TRBV12-4, the J gene TRBJ1-1; TRBD1 agrees at 11 bases. After removal of 7 bases from V and 8 bases from J, the junction contained 9 bases not matched to a gene. There are 14 residues in the CDR3. Here the CDR3 reads CASIGTGGGEEAFF. The CDR3 nucleotides read TGTGCCAGCATCGGGACAGGGGGTGGTGAGGAAGCTTTCTTT.

This clonotype was recorded only once. The rearrangement joins TRBV27 to TRBJ2-7, with 7 bases matching TRBD2. Losses at the gene ends were 8 bases for V and 0 bases for J; bases not matched to a gene: 4. The CDR3 extends over 13 amino acids. Germline assignment: CDR1 MNHEY and CDR2 SMNVEV (reference sequence). The CDR3 reads CASGGESSYEQYF. CDR3 DNA sequence: TGTGCCAGCGGGGGGGAGTCCTCCTACGAGCAGTACTTC.

Comment on this clonotype: This sequence may be a read error, since a much larger clone differs from it by one base. The chain links TRBV3-1 to TRBJ1-6; D is unresolved. The ends were cut back, 4 bases at V and 9 bases at J, with 16 bases in the middle. Germline V gene data show CDR1 as LGHDT and CDR2 as YNNKEL (reference sequence). The CDR3 is made up of 15 amino acids. The CDR3 DNA follows: TGTGCCAGCAGCCCGCCCCGGCCGGGTAGTTCACCCCTCCACTTT. This gives the protein CASSPPRPGSSPLHF.

The chain has TRBV15 and TRBJ2-7; 7 bases are a match to TRBD2. The trim removed 1 base at V and 1 base at J, leaving 4 bases unmatched. The CDR3 totals 15 residues. The V gene's germline CDR1 is LNHNV and CDR2 YYDKDF (reference sequence). As DNA, the CDR3 is TGTGCCACCAGCAGAGGGACTAGTTCTTCCTACGAGCAGTACTTC. Amino acids: CATSRGTSSSYEQYF.

The chain employs TRBV10-3 and TRBJ1-5; no reliable D call. The CDR3 is made up of 15 amino acids. The germline V gene has CDR1 ENHRY and CDR2 SYGVKD. Trimming left V 2 bases short and J 3 bases short, with 11 bases between. This CDR3 is CAISEGGRFNQPQHF. CDR3 nucleotides: TGTGCCATCAGTGAGGGAGGCAGATTCAATCAGCCCCAGCATTTT.